This T cell receptor beta chain emerged from a study of human T cells and chemical hapten exposure (dated by TCRdb to the early 2020s). In terms of the full investigation: For sensitization, 2% DPC in acetone was applied to a 2 cm by 2 cm area of upper inner arm skin. Weekly therapeutic DPC doses were additionally applied to the scalp of patients throughout the roughly 24-week study period. This study followed changes in the peripheral blood TCR repertoire in vivo during primary and secondary sensitization of alopecia patients to the hapten diphenylcyclopropenone (DPC). Patch tests used Finn chambers with 0.01% DPC on the upper back, scored after 6 days by International Contact Dermatitis Research Group standards. The libraries were sequenced as a pool, and the TCR yield per sample differed mostly because of small variations in library volumes within the pool. Most of the patients in the cohort were female, and the cohort covered alopecia areata with under or over 50% scalp involvement, alopecia totalis and alopecia universalis. Blood for TCR sequencing was provided by twenty-nine alopecia patients at one to four time points (pre-sensitization, 2, 6 and 24 weeks). Blood was sampled from patients pre-sensitization (week 0) and at 2, 6 and about 24 weeks after DPC sensitization.

Broad study findings and their caveats: The number of TCRs above 1 in 1000 frequency did not change with DPC sensitization; there was no evidence of global repertoire structure alterations. Because all patients had alopecia, a presumed autoimmune disease, the immune response of the patients might differ from that of healthy individuals. Compared with pre-sensitization or healthy control sets, expanded TCRs formed significantly more large CDR3 similarity clusters, which is consistent with antigen-driven responses. Repeated subsampling changed both the strength of the expansion versus patch-test correlation and the threshold at which that correlation became significant. Patch test score correlated positively with the number of PT1 expanded TCRs, reaching significance at thresholds 8, 16 and 32 but not at 4.

Libraries were made using RACE. The reads were generated on a NextSeq 500. During library preparation, unique molecular identifiers were attached to individual cDNA molecules so that TCRs could be counted in a quantitative, reproducible way. Both TCR alpha and TCR beta chains were sequenced from each blood RNA sample. Per the authors' processing: The median number of TCRs per sample was 90,000 to 100,000, ranging from about 20,000 to 750,000. V, J and CDR3 annotation of the TCR reads was performed with the Decombinator software suite. For the PS versus PT1 abundance plots, all samples were subsampled to the same number of TCRs (28,000). TCRs were defined as expanded if absent before sensitization and observed at least eight times at the 2-week time point. TCRdb reran the public reads through fastp at Q25 and MiXCR, keeping productive beta chains. Merged by CDR3 protein, the rows form single entries marked with the most common genes and DNA. In this record, the V and J calls reflect TCRdb's handling and not the investigators' own analysis. Within this sample are more than 55,000 distinct CDR3 sequences, with 7.5% to 10% of them counted one time only. The top ten clones comprise 2.5% to 4% of the sample.

This specimen's time point label, interpreted: patch test 1, 2 weeks after DPC sensitization. Explained via the paper, the treatment or condition label denotes: therapeutic diphenylcyclopropenone sensitization with weekly scalp DPC. At every patch-test visit, the blood draw took place before the patch test was put on. Patients were eligible if aged 18 to 70, diagnosed with alopecia and judged suitable for DPC therapy, and pregnant patients were excluded. Total RNA was extracted from unfractionated whole blood collected in Tempus Blood RNA tubes. This clonotype was counted ten times or more. No antigen is known for it. No qualities accompany the bases; no much larger clone lies one base away. V loses 3 bases of germline sequence and J loses 4 bases, and the interval between the two ends is 9 bases. Taken from the germline V gene (reference sequence), the CDR1 and CDR2 loops are MNHEY and SMNVEV. The CDR3 goes from the cysteine to the phenylalanine over 13 residues. Only CDR3 DNA remains: 39 bases, in frame from the first base.

This TCR derives from a woman aged 40 to 50 with alopecia areata. Some clones in this sample may be carry-over from other donors' samples. The receptor chain draws on TRBV27 and TRBJ1-1, with a weak D call of TRBD1 (5 bases match). The sample in question was whole blood, obtained in connection with sensitization to the hapten diphenylcyclopropenone (DPC). CDR3 reads: CASSFGGSTEAFF. The DNA is TGTGCCAGCAGTTTCGGGGGTAGCACTGAAGCTTTCTTT.